These 30 T cell receptor beta chains were all obtained from the same sample, sequenced in a study of breast tumors, draining lymph nodes, adjacent tissues. TCRdb used MiXCR to reprocess the multiplex PCR reads, holding one entry per CDR3 protein. Found here are 45,000 or so distinct CDR3 sequences, about 21% of them singletons; the top ten hold approximately 8.1%. The sample comprised breast tumor tissue. The receptors were gathered from a female donor with breast cancer. Some clones in this sample may be carry-over from other donors' samples.

The table lists this clonotype with a few counts. The rearrangement uses TRBV7-9 and TRBJ1-4, with 7 bases that match TRBD1. V gave up 2 bases and J gave up 0 bases; unmatched junction bases: 15. The CDR3 is made up of 20 amino acids. Germline V gene lookup returns CDR1 SEHNR and CDR2 FQNEAQ (reference sequence). The CDR3 coding sequence is TGTGCCAGCAGCTTAAATCTGGACGGGACAGACGTTCCAACTAATGAAAAACTGTTTTTT. Translation gives CASSLNLDGTDVPTNEKLFF.

This clonotype was counted many times. The junction and the germline gene differ at one end; a read error may be behind it. The J gene is TRBJ2-2, the V gene TRBV5-1; D might be TRBD1 (7 bases). The germline CDR1 and CDR2 sequences are SGHRS and YFSETQ. The CDR3 has 13 amino acids. In DNA form, the CDR3 reads TGCGCCAGCAGCTTTGGAGGGGGCCACCGGAGACTCTTT. Amino acids: CASSFGGGHRRLF.

The chain combines TRBV28 with TRBJ1-6, with a weak D call TRBD1 (6 bases). There are 13 residues in the CDR3. The V end lost 4 bases, the J end lost 7 bases, and 8 bases lay between the germline ends. Germline V gene sequence: CDR1 MDHEN, CDR2 SYDVKM. The CDR3 sequence: CASSWGPNSPLHF. The CDR3 DNA reads TGTGCCAGCAGTTGGGGGCCGAATTCACCCCTCCACTTT.

In regard to this clonotype: A read error may explain this, as a much larger clone is one base away. The CDR3 region is CASSLSGDIYKQYF. CDR3 sequence (DNA): TGTGCCAGCAGTTTATCGGGGGACATCTACAAGCAGTACTTC. This chain uses TRBV27 with TRBJ2-7, with D maybe TRBD1 (6 bases). Per the germline V gene, CDR1 is MNHEY and CDR2 is SMNVEV (reference sequence). This CDR3 spans 14 amino acids.

This clonotype was seen at least ten times. This chain joins TRBV7-8 and TRBJ2-1; a possible D gene is TRBD1 (5 bases). This CDR3 region has 14 residues. Trimming left V 5 bases short and J 10 bases short, with 18 bases between. CDR1 and CDR2 from the germline V gene are SGHVS and FQNEAQ. As DNA, the CDR3 is TGTGCCAGCAGCATCGTCGGAACAGGCGTGGAGCAGTTCTTC. As protein: CASSIVGTGVEQFF.

The chain uses TRBV28 and TRBJ1-4; TRBD1 agrees at 10 bases. Germline values: CDR1 MDHEN, CDR2 SYDVKM. The CDR3 consists of 16 residues. Unmatched junction bases numbered 11, after V lost 5 bases and J lost 8 bases. CDR3 DNA: TGTGCCAGCAGTCCATACCGGACAGGGGGAGGCGAAAAACTGTTTTTT. This gives the protein CASSPYRTGGGEKLFF.

The chain is built from TRBV6-6 and TRBJ2-5; 9 nucleotides line up with TRBD1. The V segment lost 6 bases and the J segment 4 bases; nucleotides outside the gene matches: 9. The CDR3 has 15 residues. Germline-derived CDR1 and CDR2 are MNHNY and SVGAGI (reference sequence). CDR3 amino acids: CASRHRDRAGETQYF. CDR3 DNA: TGTGCCAGCAGACACCGGGACAGGGCCGGAGAGACCCAGTACTTC.

The CDR3 DNA follows: TGCAGTGCTGGACCCTTACTAGCGGGCAGCACAGATACGCAGTATTTT. This sequence encodes CSAGPLLAGSTDTQYF. The genes are TRBV20-1 and TRBJ2-3; 9 positions agree with TRBD2. The CDR3 runs 16 residues. Trimming cost V 5 bases and J 0 bases; bases outside gene matches: 9. Germline assignment: CDR1 DFQATT and CDR2 SNEGSKA (reference sequence).

This chain joins TRBV28 and TRBJ1-2; D possibly corresponds to TRBD1 (6 bases). Trimming cost V 3 bases and J 2 bases, with 13 bases left between them. There are 15 residues in the CDR3. The germline V gene has CDR1 MDHEN and CDR2 SYDVKM. Here the CDR3 DNA reads TGTGCCAGCAGTTTGGGCGGGGGGGCAAACTATGGCTACACCTTC. It encodes CASSLGGGANYGYTF.

In this sample, this clonotype turned up a few times. The gene calls are TRBV7-3 and TRBJ2-5; 7 bases are a match to TRBD2. From germline, CDR1 is SGHTA and CDR2 FQGTGA. The ends lost 2 bases at V and 2 bases at J; junction bases unmatched: 5. The CDR3 length is 15 residues. CDR3 bases: TGTGCCAGCAGCTTATGGGGGGGAGTTCAAGAGACCCAGTACTTC. Translating it yields CASSLWGGVQETQYF.

This clonotype was observed at least ten times. The V and J genes are TRBV20-1 and TRBJ2-5; D is perhaps TRBD2 (6 bases). Germline values: CDR1 DFQATT, CDR2 SNEGSKA (reference sequence). V gave up 6 bases and J gave up 3 bases, with 20 bases separating them. This CDR3 spans 15 amino acids. CDR3 nucleotide sequence: TGCAGTGCCACCCGGTTGGGCGGAGGGGAAGAGACCCAGTACTTC. Translated: CSATRLGGGEETQYF.

This clonotype was recorded at least ten times. This chain connects TRBV19 to TRBJ2-7; possible D gene TRBD1, 6 bases. Trimming took 6 bases from V and 2 from J, leaving 20 bases between them. Per the germline V gene, CDR1 is LNHDA and CDR2 is SQIVND (reference sequence). This CDR3 has 16 residues. In DNA, the CDR3 is TGTGCCAGTAGCCCTACCCTCGGACAGCCAACCTACGAGCAGTACTTC. Translation gives CASSPTLGQPTYEQYF.

On this clonotype: This may arise from a read error, as a much more abundant clone is one base away. The chain uses TRBV6-1 and TRBJ1-2; TRBD1 might be the D (6 bases). Germline lookup yields CDR1 MNHNS and CDR2 SASEGT. The V gene lost 2 bases and the J gene lost 9 bases, with 16 bases spanning the gap. The CDR3 loop spans 14 amino acids. In DNA, the CDR3 is TGTGCCAGCAGTGAAACTTGGGGGCCGAATAGCTACACCTTC. This encodes CASSETWGPNSYTF.

This clonotype was recorded many times. The chain links TRBV6-2 or TRBV6-3 to TRBJ1-2; D may be TRBD1 (6 bases). The V end lost 8 bases, the J end lost 11 bases, and 21 bases lay between the germline ends. Germline V CDR1 and CDR2: MNHEY, SVGEGT. CDR3 length: 13 amino acids. CDR3 amino acids: CASRRTVDPKYTF. CDR3 DNA: TGTGCCAGCCGCAGGACAGTGGACCCAAAGTACACCTTC.

The rearrangement joins TRBV20-1 to TRBJ2-6; TRBD2 matches 9 bases. Trimming took 4 bases from V and 1 from J; bases not matched to a gene: 8. The CDR3 runs to 17 residues. Germline-derived CDR1 and CDR2 are DFQATT and SNEGSKA (reference sequence). In DNA, the CDR3 is TGCAGTGCTACAGAGGGGACTAGCTCGTCTGGGGCCAACGTCCTGACTTTC. Encoded protein: CSATEGTSSSGANVLTF.

Comments on this clonotype: A read error is possible here, since a much larger clone lies one base away. The chain is built from TRBV5-6 and TRBJ2-3; unclear D gene. The CDR3 contains 13 residues. CDR1 is SGHDT and CDR2 is YYEEEE in the germline V gene. This CDR3 reads CASSNGPTHTRYF. The CDR3 DNA sequence: TGTGCCAGCAGCAACGGGCCTACGCATACGCGGTATTTT. The full variable domain, completed using reference TRBV5-6 and TRBJ2-3, is DAGVTQSPTHLIKTRGQQVTLRCSPKSGHDTVSWYQQALGQGPQFIFQYYEEEERQRGNFPDRFSGHQFPNYSSELNVNALLLGDSALYLCASSNGPTHTRYFGPGTRLTVL.

The sample holds many counts of this clonotype. The chain recombines TRBV5-1 with TRBJ1-2, with 8 positions matching TRBD1. Germline CDR1 SGHRS, CDR2 YFSETQ. CDR3 length equals 17 residues. V shed 0 bases, J shed 4 bases, and the junction held 11 bases outside the gene matches. In nucleotides, the CDR3 is TGCGCCAGCAGCTTGGCTCCGGGACAGGTGATTTTCTATGGCTACACCTTC. Translating it yields CASSLAPGQVIFYGYTF.

The chain is built from TRBV28 and TRBJ2-6; D may match TRBD1 or TRBD2 (6 bases each). The CDR3 extends over 18 amino acids. Germline V gene data show CDR1 as MDHEN and CDR2 as SYDVKM. Trimming shortened V by 5 bases and J by 0 bases, and 17 bases separated the two germline ends. The chain's CDR3 is CASSPTGARLSGANVLTF. CDR3 DNA sequence: TGTGCCAGCAGTCCTACGGGGGCCCGACTCTCTGGGGCCAACGTCCTGACTTTC.

This clonotype was observed at least ten times. This chain connects TRBV11-2 to TRBJ2-2; maybe TRBD1 (6 bases). The CDR3 runs 14 residues. V gave up 2 bases and J gave up 3 bases, with 7 bases separating them. CDR1 is SGHAT, CDR2 FQNNGV, per germline. The CDR3 sequence: CASSLRQDTGELFF. CDR3 bases: TGTGCCAGCAGCTTAAGACAGGACACCGGGGAGCTGTTTTTT.

As to this clonotype: Being one base from a much bigger clone, this may be a read error. The chain is built from TRBV4-1 and TRBJ1-4, with TRBD1 matching 9 bases. CDR3 size: 16 residues. Germline lookup yields CDR1 MGHRA and CDR2 YSYEKL. The DNA of the CDR3 is TGCGCCAGCAGCACCAATCCACAGGGGGCGCCTGAAAAACTGTTATTT. Translation: CASSTNPQGAPEKLLF.

This clonotype has a count of ten or more. The genes are TRBV20-1 and TRBJ2-3; no clear D gene. The V and J ends lost 1 base and 7 bases respectively, with 6 bases between them. The germline CDR1 and CDR2 sequences are DFQATT and SNEGSKA (reference sequence). This CDR3 region has 11 residues. CDR3 nucleotide sequence: TGCAGTGCTAGAGGGGGTAATACGCAGTATTTT. Translated, it gives CSARGGNTQYF.

The chain uses TRBV4-2 and TRBJ2-7; D unresolved. V lost 0 bases, J lost 2 bases, and 11 bases lay in between. Per the germline V gene, CDR1 is LGHNA and CDR2 is YNFKEQ. The CDR3 contains 15 residues. CDR3 sequence reads: CASSQDFRRTYEQYF. CDR3 nucleotide sequence: TGTGCCAGCAGCCAAGATTTCCGACGGACCTACGAGCAGTACTTC.

J is TRBJ2-2 and V is TRBV3-1; TRBD1 matches 9 bases. After removal of 6 bases from V and 7 bases from J, the junction contained 6 bases not matched to a gene. CDR3 size: 14 residues. Germline CDR1 reads LGHDT; CDR2 reads YNNKEL (reference sequence). The CDR3 is CASRRTGDSGELFF. DNA of the CDR3: TGTGCCAGCAGGCGGACAGGGGACAGCGGGGAGCTGTTTTTT. Drawing the rest from reference TRBV3-1 and TRBJ2-2, the complete variable domain is DTAVSQTPKYLVTQMGNDKSIKCEQNLGHDTMYWYKQDSKKFLKIMFSYNNKELIINETVPNRFSPKSPDKAHLNLHINSLELGDSAVYFCASRRTGDSGELFFGEGSRLTVL.

There are a few counts of this clonotype. The chain joins TRBV5-6 to TRBJ1-3; D uncertain. V lost 4 bases and J 2 bases, leaving 13 bases between the germline ends. The CDR3 extends over 15 amino acids. Germline CDR1 SGHDT, CDR2 YYEEEE. CDR3 amino acids: CASSQDWRAGNTIYF. CDR3 DNA: TGTGCCAGCAGCCAGGACTGGCGGGCTGGAAACACCATATATTTT. Using reference TRBV5-6 and TRBJ1-3 for the parts outside the CDR3, the full variable domain is DAGVTQSPTHLIKTRGQQVTLRCSPKSGHDTVSWYQQALGQGPQFIFQYYEEEERQRGNFPDRFSGHQFPNYSSELNVNALLLGDSALYLCASSQDWRAGNTIYFGEGSWLTVV.

V gene TRBV15 combines with J gene TRBJ2-3; D may be TRBD2 (9 bases). V was shortened by 1 base and J by 0 bases, with 20 bases between the two germline ends. The CDR3 has 19 residues. The germline CDR1 and CDR2 sequences are LNHNV and YYDKDF (reference sequence). CDR3 in amino acids: CATSRGQGASGISTDTQYF. The CDR3, as DNA: TGTGCCACCAGCAGAGGTCAGGGGGCTAGCGGGATTAGCACAGATACGCAGTATTTT.

About this clonotype: This may be a read error: a much more frequent sequence differs by one nucleotide. The V gene is TRBV18, the J gene TRBJ1-2, with TRBD1 matching 10 bases. The V gene end was trimmed by 4 bases and the J gene end by 7 bases; junction bases not matched to a gene: 12. The CDR3 has 16 residues. Germline V lookup: CDR1 KGHSH, CDR2 LQKENI. CDR3 residues: CASSLLRDRGEGGYTF. For the CDR3, the DNA is TGTGCCAGCTCACTTCTCCGGGACAGGGGAGAGGGTGGCTACACCTTC.

J is TRBJ2-7 and V is TRBV15; D may be TRBD1 or TRBD2 (5 bases each). From germline, CDR1 is LNHNV and CDR2 YYDKDF (reference sequence). Deletions cut 7 bases from V and 2 bases from J, with 42 bases between. The CDR3 loop spans 23 amino acids. This chain's CDR3 is CATTPFRQSERPSEAVYTYEQYF. In nucleotides, the CDR3 is TGTGCCACCACCCCATTTAGACAGAGCGAGAGGCCTTCGGAGGCGGTCTATACCTACGAGCAGTACTTC.

J is TRBJ2-5 and V is TRBV6-5, with D possibly being TRBD1 (6 bases). This CDR3 contains 13 residues. Trimming shortened V by 7 bases and J by 7 bases, and 16 bases separated the two germline ends. The germline CDR1 and CDR2 sequences are MNHEY and SVGAGI. CDR3 nucleotides: TGTGCCAGCAACAACCCAGGGGTCGGGACCCAGTACTTC. This codes for CASNNPGVGTQYF.

The chain has TRBV5-8 and TRBJ1-1; D might be TRBD1 (6 bases). Germline V gene data show CDR1 as SGHTS and CDR2 as YDEGEE. Deletions cut 6 bases from V and 2 bases from J, with 17 bases between. This CDR3 has 15 residues. The CDR3 is CASITGFGINTEAFF. The CDR3 bases are TGTGCCAGCATCACAGGGTTTGGGATCAACACTGAAGCTTTCTTT. The variable domain in full, completed from reference TRBV5-8 and TRBJ1-1, reads EAGVTQSPTHLIKTRGQQATLRCSPISGHTSVYWYQQALGLGLQFLLWYDEGEERNRGNFPPRFSGRQFPNYSSELNVNALELEDSALYLCASITGFGINTEAFFGQGTRLTVV.

This clonotype has more than one count but fewer than ten. The chain is built from TRBV7-2 and TRBJ2-5, with a weak D call TRBD1 (6 bases). With 3 bases removed from V and 5 bases from J, the gap between germline ends came to 13 bases. Germline values: CDR1 SGHTA, CDR2 FQGNSA. This CDR3 has 14 residues. The CDR3 nucleotides read TGTGCCAGCAGCTTTACAGGGACCTGGGAGACCCAGTACTTC. Translating gives CASSFTGTWETQYF.